This T cell receptor (beta chain) is drawn from a study of monozygotic twins with inflammatory bowel disease (dated by TCRdb to between 2017 and 2020). Notes on the research overall: The complete study included 30 or so monozygotic twin pairs: 19 IBD-discordant Danish pairs and nine German pairs, of which four were IBD-concordant and five were IBD-discordant. Each individual had, on average, about 151 000 unique TCRalpha sequences and 181 000 unique TCRbeta sequences available for analysis. Within discordant pairs, disease-associated traits were sought mainly by comparing IBD patients with their genetically identical healthy co-twins. Overall study outcomes, separate from this receptor: Distinction between different T cell subtypes could not be achieved in the analysis. TCRbeta repertoire diversity, by inverse Simpson index, was decreased in IBD patients compared with their healthy co-twins. The results gave no support for a single strong signal or clonotype linked to IBD. Because patients received different immunosuppressive treatments, the repertoires may have picked up extra background noise and variability between individuals. Fewer clonotypes were shared with other individuals by IBD patients than by healthy twins, most markedly in patients showing signs of disease activity. No difference in repertoire similarity was observed between concordant and discordant twins, possibly owing to limited statistical power.

In the germline V gene, CDR1 corresponds to SGHTA and CDR2 to FQGNSA. The CDR3, cysteine through phenylalanine, is 13 amino acids long. No DNA is given. In the case of this clonotype: Its cognate antigen has yet to be identified.

Library generation was performed with 5' RACE. The input for every TCR library was around 3,600 ng of total RNA. For each sample, cDNA synthesis was carried out in eight separate reactions using SMARTScribe reverse transcriptase. During cDNA synthesis, template switching was used to introduce unique molecular identifiers that contained a 6-nucleotide sample barcode. TCRalpha and TCRbeta cDNA was amplified by two nested PCRs of approximately 17 and 9 cycles, with bead purification after each PCR. Before amplification, the cDNA was both treated with uracil DNA-glycosylase and purified with the QIAquick PCR purification kit. In the second PCR, Illumina TruSeq-compatible adapters and sample-specific barcodes were added. TapeStation and Qubit were used to check library quality and concentration, and around 4.7 ng of each library was pooled. The pooled libraries were sequenced with 2 x 100 bp reads and custom sequencing primers on an Illumina HiSeq2500 single-index Rapid Run. As for how the authors treated the data: PCR and sequencing errors were corrected by UMI-based consensus assembly using MiGEC version 1.2.6. MiXCR version 2.1.1 was used to carry out V(D)J alignment, clonotype assembly and CDR3 extraction. To normalise gene usage, clonotype sharing and MAIT/NKT TCR abundance, the analysis used the top 1000, 10 000 and 20 000 clonotypes per sample. Diversity was computed as the inverse Simpson index with the vegan R package after downsampling to 27 000 UMIs. Paired Mann-Whitney U tests on discordant twin pairs were used, with Benjamini-Hochberg multiple-testing correction. TCRdb reprocessed the raw reads; every CDR3 protein sequence is a single record, and DNA is not supplied. In this record, the V and J calls reflect TCRdb's handling and not the investigators' own analysis. This sample's clone table shows fewer than 550,000 distinct CDR3 sequences. The top ten hold 2% to 2.5% of the sample.

From each donor, an approximately 2.6 ml peripheral blood sample was collected into PAXgene tubes and kept at -80 degrees C. Without T cell sorting, total RNA was isolated from whole blood using the PAXgene blood miRNA kit on an automated QIAcube. Peripheral blood from monozygotic twin pairs who were concordant or discordant for inflammatory bowel disease underwent deep TCRalpha and TCRbeta repertoire profiling using unique molecular barcoding. For every twin pair, smoking habits were documented, and each individual was categorised as a current, former or never smoker. This chain is built from TRBV7-2 and TRBJ1-6. This sequence originates from a human donor with ulcerative colitis or Crohn's disease, or a healthy co-twin of an affected twin (not recorded which). Sequenced input: blood. The CDR3 reads CASSSAHNSPLHF.